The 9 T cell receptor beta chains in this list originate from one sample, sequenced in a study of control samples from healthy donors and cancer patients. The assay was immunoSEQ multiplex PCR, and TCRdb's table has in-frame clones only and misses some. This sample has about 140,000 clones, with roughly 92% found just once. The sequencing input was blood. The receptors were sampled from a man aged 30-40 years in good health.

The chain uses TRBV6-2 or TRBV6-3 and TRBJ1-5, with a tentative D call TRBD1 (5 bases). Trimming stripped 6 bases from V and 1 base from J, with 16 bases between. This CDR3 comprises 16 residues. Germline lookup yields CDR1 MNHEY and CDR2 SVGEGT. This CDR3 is CASSSYRLLSNQPQHF. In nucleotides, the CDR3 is TGTGCCAGCAGCTCTTACAGGCTGCTGAGCAATCAGCCCCAGCATTTT.

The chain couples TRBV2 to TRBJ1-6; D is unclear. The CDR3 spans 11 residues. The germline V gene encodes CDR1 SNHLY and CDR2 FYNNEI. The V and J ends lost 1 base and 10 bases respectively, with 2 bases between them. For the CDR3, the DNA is TGTGCCAGCAGTGAAGGCTCACCCCTCCACTTT. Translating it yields CASSEGSPLHF.

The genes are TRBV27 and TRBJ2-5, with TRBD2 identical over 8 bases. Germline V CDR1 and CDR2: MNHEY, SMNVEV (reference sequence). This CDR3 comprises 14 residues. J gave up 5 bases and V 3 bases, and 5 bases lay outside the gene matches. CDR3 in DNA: TGTGCCAGCAGTTTGTCCCGGACTAGCGAGACCCAGTACTTC. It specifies CASSLSRTSETQYF.

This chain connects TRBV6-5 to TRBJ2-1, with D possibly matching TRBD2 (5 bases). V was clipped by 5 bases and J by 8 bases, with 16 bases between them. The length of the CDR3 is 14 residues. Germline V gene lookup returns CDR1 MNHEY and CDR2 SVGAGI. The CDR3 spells CASSLRGSSHEQFF. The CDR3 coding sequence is TGTGCCAGCAGTCTAAGAGGGAGCAGTCATGAGCAGTTCTTC.

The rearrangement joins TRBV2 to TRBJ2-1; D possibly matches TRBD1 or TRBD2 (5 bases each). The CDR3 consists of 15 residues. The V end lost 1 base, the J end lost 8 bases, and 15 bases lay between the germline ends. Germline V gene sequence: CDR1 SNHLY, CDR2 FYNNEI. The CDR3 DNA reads TGTGCCAGCAGTGAAGAATGGGGGAATGTCGATGAGCAGTTCTTC. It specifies CASSEEWGNVDEQFF.

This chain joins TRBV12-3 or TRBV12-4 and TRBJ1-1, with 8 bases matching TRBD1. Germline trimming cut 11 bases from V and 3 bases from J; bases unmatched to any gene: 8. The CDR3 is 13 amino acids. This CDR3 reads CARRKTGDTEAFF. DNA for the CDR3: TGTGCCCGCCGCAAGACAGGGGACACTGAAGCTTTCTTT.

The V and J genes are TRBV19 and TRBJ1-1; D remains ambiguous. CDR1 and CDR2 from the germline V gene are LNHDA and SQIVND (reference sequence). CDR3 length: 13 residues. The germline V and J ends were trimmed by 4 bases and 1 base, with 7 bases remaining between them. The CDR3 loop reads CASSTFRNTEAFF. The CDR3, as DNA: TGTGCCAGTAGTACGTTTAGGAACACTGAAGCTTTCTTT.

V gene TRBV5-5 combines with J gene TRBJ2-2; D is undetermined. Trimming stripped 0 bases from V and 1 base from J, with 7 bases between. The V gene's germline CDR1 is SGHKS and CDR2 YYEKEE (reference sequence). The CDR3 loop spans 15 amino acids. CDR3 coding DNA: TGTGCCAGCAGCTTGGTCCCGTTGAACACCGGGGAGCTGTTTTTT. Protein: CASSLVPLNTGELFF.

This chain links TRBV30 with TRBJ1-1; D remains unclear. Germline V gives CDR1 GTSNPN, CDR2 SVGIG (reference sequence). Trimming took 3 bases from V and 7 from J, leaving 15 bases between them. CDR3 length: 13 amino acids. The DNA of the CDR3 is TGTGCCTGGAGGCGGGAATGGGTCGATGAAGCTTTCTTT. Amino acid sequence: CAWRREWVDEAFF.